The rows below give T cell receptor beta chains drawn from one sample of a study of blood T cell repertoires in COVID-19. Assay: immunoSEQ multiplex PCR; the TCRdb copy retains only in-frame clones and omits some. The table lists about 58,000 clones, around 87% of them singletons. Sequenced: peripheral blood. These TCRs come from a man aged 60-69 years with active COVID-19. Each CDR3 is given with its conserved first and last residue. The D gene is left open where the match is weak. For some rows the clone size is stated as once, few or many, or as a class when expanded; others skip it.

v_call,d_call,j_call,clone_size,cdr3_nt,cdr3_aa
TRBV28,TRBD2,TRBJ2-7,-,TGTGCCAGCAGTTTAGATTCTAGCGGGGGTACCTCCTACGAGCAGTACTTC,CASSLDSSGGTSYEQYF
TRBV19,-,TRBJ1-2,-,TGTGCCAGTAGTGTTTCTGAGTACTCACCCCGCTACACCTTC,CASSVSEYSPRYTF
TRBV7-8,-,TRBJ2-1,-,TGTGCCAGCAGCCCACCTAGACAGACACGATGGTCCTACAATGAGCAGTTCTTC,CASSPPRQTRWSYNEQFF
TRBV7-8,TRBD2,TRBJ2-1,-,TGTGCCAGCAGCGTGACTAGCGGGAGGGCGAATGAGCAGTTCTTC,CASSVTSGRANEQFF
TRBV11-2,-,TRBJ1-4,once,TGTGCCACAATAGGGGACACGCATAATGAAAAACTGTTTTTT,CATIGDTHNEKLFF
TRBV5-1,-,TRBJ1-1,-,TGCGCCAGCAGCTTGGACCATGCACTCGAAGCTTTCTTT,CASSLDHALEAFF
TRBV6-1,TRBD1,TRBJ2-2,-,TGTGCCAGCAGTGAAGTGAGGACAGGAACCTTCACCGGGGAGCTGTTTTTT,CASSEVRTGTFTGELFF
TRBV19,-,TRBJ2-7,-,TGTGCCAGTGCGGCAAGGAGGGGCGCGGGGGAGCAGTACTTC,CASAARRGAGEQYF
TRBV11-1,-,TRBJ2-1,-,TGTGCCAGCAGCTCCAAGCACAGGGCGGGAGCCCTGTTCTTC,CASSSKHRAGALFF
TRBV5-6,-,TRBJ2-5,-,TGTGCCAGCAGCGACAGGGGAGGGGGAGAGACCCAGTACTTC,CASSDRGGGETQYF
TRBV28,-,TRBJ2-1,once,TGTGCCAGCAGTATGGTGACACTTGAGCAGTTCTTC,CASSMVTLEQFF
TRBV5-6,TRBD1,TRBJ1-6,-,TGTGCCAGCAGCCCTCCGACAGGGGTGAATTCACCCCTCCACTTT,CASSPPTGVNSPLHF
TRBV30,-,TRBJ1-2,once,TGTGCCTGGATCGAGATCCGCGGGGGAGGCTACACCTTC,CAWIEIRGGGYTF
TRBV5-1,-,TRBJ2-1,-,TGCGCCAGCAGCTTGGCGTTAGGGAGCGGGAATGAGCAGTTCTTC,CASSLALGSGNEQFF
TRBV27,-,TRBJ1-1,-,TGTGCCAGCAGTTTATTGGGCGAAGGAGGGATTGTAAACACTGAAGCTTTCTTT,CASSLLGEGGIVNTEAFF
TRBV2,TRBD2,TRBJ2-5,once,TGTGCCAGCAGTGACACTAGCGGGGGGGCGGGGACCCAGTACTTC,CASSDTSGGAGTQYF
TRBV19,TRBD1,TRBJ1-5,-,TGTGCCAGTAGTATCGCCGTGTTTGGGACAGGGGGCGGACAGCCCCAGCATTTT,CASSIAVFGTGGGQPQHF